This T cell receptor beta chain emerged from a study of blood T cell repertoires in COVID-19. About the study: Samples representing acute and convalescent COVID-19 were sourced from the United States, Italy and Spain. PBMCs, B-cell-depleted T cells, or T cells provided the cDNA or gDNA that made up the material.

V was shortened by 0 bases and J by 1 base, with 13 bases between the two germline ends. CDR3 size: 16 residues. The germline V gene encodes CDR1 SGHRS and CDR2 YFSETQ. Study processing details: Reference gene primer amplification gave estimated nucleated cell counts. Sequencing was performed with immunoSEQ multiplex PCR; in TCRdb, only in-frame clones are kept and a portion is missing. That table supplies the V and J calls and clone size; D and trimming were determined from the DNA. The repertoire holds roughly 170,000 clones, with approximately 86% as singletons. This receptor was taken from a man aged 60-69 years who had recovered from COVID-19. The chain carries TRBV5-1 and TRBJ1-1; no clear D. Material for sequencing was peripheral blood. CDR3 DNA: TGCGCCAGCAGCTTGGCGGTTGGCGGGGAGAACACTGAAGCTTTCTTT. Encoded protein: CASSLAVGGENTEAFF. Variable domain in full (rest from reference TRBV5-1 and TRBJ1-1): KAGVTQTPRYLIKTRGQQVTLSCSPISGHRSVSWYQQTPGQGLQFLFEYFSETQRNKGNFPGRFSGRQFSNSRSEMNVSTLELGDSALYLCASSLAVGGENTEAFFGQGTRLTVV.